Listed below are T cell receptor beta chains from one sample, sequenced in a study of Ad26.COV2.S vaccination and SARS-CoV-2 variants. Data came from immunoSEQ multiplex PCR; TCRdb stores just in-frame clones and leaves some out. The sample holds a few hundred thousand clones; approximately 88% are singletons and the top ten take about 3.5%. This specimen was peripheral blood, taken in a trial of Ad26.COV2.S vaccine versus placebo. The receptors derive from a person between 18 and 60 years old who received the Ad26.COV2.S COVID-19 vaccine or a placebo. CDR3s include the opening cysteine and the closing phenylalanine or tryptophan. Each record gives: clone size, V gene, D gene, J gene, CDR3 protein, CDR3 DNA. D genes are given only for firm matches. Clone size, where shown, is once, few, many, or a class for clones that have expanded.

NA,TRBV15,TRBD1,TRBJ1-6,CATSRAQGKGSPLHF,TGTGCCACCAGCAGAGCACAGGGGAAGGGTTCACCCCTCCACTTT
NA,TRBV7-6,TRBD1,TRBJ1-5,CASSFSWDRAQHF,TGTGCCAGCAGTTTTAGTTGGGACAGGGCCCAGCATTTT
NA,TRBV9,NA,TRBJ2-7,CASSGVSYEQYF,TGTGCCAGCAGCGGCGTCTCCTACGAGCAGTACTTC
once,TRBV28,NA,TRBJ2-2,CASRPPGVPGELFF,TGTGCCAGCAGGCCCCCGGGAGTCCCCGGGGAGCTGTTTTTT
NA,TRBV27,TRBD2,TRBJ2-1,CASSSRLAGRNEQFF,TGTGCCAGCAGTTCCCGACTAGCGGGGAGAAATGAGCAGTTCTTC
NA,TRBV18,NA,TRBJ2-1,CASSPSPALAYNEQFF,TGTGCCAGCTCACCAAGTCCTGCTCTCGCCTACAATGAGCAGTTCTTC
NA,TRBV7-2,TRBD1,TRBJ1-2,CASSRTGMEGNYGYTF,TGTGCCAGCAGCCGGACAGGGATGGAAGGTAACTATGGCTACACCTTC
NA,TRBV11-1,NA,TRBJ2-5,CASSLRETQYF,TGTGCCAGCAGCTTACGAGAGACCCAGTACTTC
NA,TRBV21-1,NA,TRBJ1-2,CASSPRGWGYGYTF,TGTGCCAGCAGCCCCCGGGGCTGGGGGTATGGCTACACCTTC
NA,TRBV6-2/TRBV6-3,TRBD1,TRBJ2-5,CASSYFFLGQAQETQYF,TGTGCCAGCAGTTACTTTTTCCTGGGACAGGCCCAAGAGACCCAGTACTTC
NA,TRBV7-9,NA,TRBJ2-4,CASSSSDGGKNIQYF,TGTGCCAGCAGCTCATCGGATGGGGGCAAAAACATTCAGTACTTC
NA,TRBV29-1,NA,TRBJ1-1,CSVEESVNTEAFF,TGCAGCGTTGAAGAGTCGGTGAACACTGAAGCTTTCTTT
NA,TRBV7-9,NA,TRBJ2-5,CASSLGSGEETQYF,TGTGCCAGCAGCTTAGGTAGCGGAGAAGAGACCCAGTACTTC
once,TRBV13,TRBD1,TRBJ2-1,CASSPPRGVTQGYEQFF,TGTGCCAGCAGCCCTCCCAGAGGGGTAACACAGGGGTATGAGCAGTTCTTC
NA,TRBV5-1,TRBD2,TRBJ2-7,CASSAGTSGGLSYEQYF,TGCGCCAGCAGCGCAGGGACTAGCGGGGGGTTATCCTACGAGCAGTACTTC
once,TRBV19,NA,TRBJ1-5,CASSIVWVPQPQHF,TGTGCCAGTAGTATAGTTTGGGTACCTCAGCCCCAGCATTTT
NA,TRBV25-1,TRBD1,TRBJ1-2,CASSDRDRGYYGYTF,TGTGCCAGCAGTGATCGGGACAGGGGCTACTATGGCTACACCTTC
NA,TRBV6-6,NA,TRBJ2-7,CASSERHPSEQYF,TGTGCCAGCAGTGAGAGACACCCCTCCGAGCAGTACTTC
few,TRBV19,NA,TRBJ2-3,CASSMRLGPDTQYF,TGTGCCAGTAGTATGCGTTTGGGCCCCGATACGCAGTATTTT
NA,TRBV7-9,NA,TRBJ2-3,CASRQDGSTDTQYF,TGTGCCAGCAGGCAGGACGGTAGCACAGATACGCAGTATTTT
NA,TRBV30,NA,TRBJ2-7,CAWSVGQGRNEQYF,TGTGCCTGGAGTGTAGGGCAGGGGAGGAACGAGCAGTACTTC
NA,TRBV9,TRBD2,TRBJ2-1,CASSAPSGENYNEQFF,TGTGCCAGCAGCGCCCCTAGCGGGGAAAACTACAATGAGCAGTTCTTC
once,TRBV9,TRBD1,TRBJ2-1,CASSVEQGASEQFF,TGTGCCAGCAGCGTAGAACAGGGGGCCAGTGAGCAGTTCTTC
NA,TRBV7-6,NA,TRBJ2-6,CASSLVAVSGANVLTF,TGTGCCAGCAGCTTAGTCGCTGTATCTGGGGCCAACGTCCTGACTTTC
NA,TRBV4-2,NA,TRBJ2-2,CASSQDLRSGELFF,TGTGCCAGCAGCCAAGATTTAAGGTCCGGGGAGCTGTTTTTT
once,TRBV5-4,NA,TRBJ2-3,CASSLGPGASTDTQYF,TGTGCCAGCAGCTTGGGCCCGGGCGCCAGCACAGATACGCAGTATTTT
once,TRBV6-5,NA,TRBJ1-4,CASRIITGTNEKLFF,TGTGCCAGCAGGATTATAACAGGGACTAATGAAAAACTGTTTTTT
few,TRBV19,NA,TRBJ1-1,CASSAEGLWGMNTEAFF,TGTGCCAGTAGTGCTGAGGGACTATGGGGGATGAACACTGAAGCTTTCTTT
NA,TRBV11-2,TRBD2,TRBJ2-3,CASRRGLAADTQYF,TGTGCCAGCAGACGAGGACTAGCCGCAGATACGCAGTATTTT
NA,TRBV7-2,NA,TRBJ1-5,CASSLVSDQPQHF,TGTGCCAGCAGCTTAGTTTCGGACCAGCCCCAGCATTTT
NA,TRBV7-2,NA,TRBJ2-3,CASSKEGASTDTQYF,TGTGCCAGCAGCAAGGAGGGGGCTAGCACAGATACGCAGTATTTT
NA,TRBV7-2,NA,TRBJ2-7,CASSPANRGAAYEQYF,TGTGCCAGCAGCCCCGCGAATAGGGGCGCCGCCTACGAGCAGTACTTC
NA,TRBV6-1,NA,TRBJ1-1,CASSEGGIAEAFF,TGTGCCAGCAGTGAAGGAGGAATCGCTGAAGCTTTCTTT
once,TRBV5-1,NA,TRBJ1-4,CASSLGTTNEKLFF,TGCGCCAGCAGCTTGGGGACAACTAATGAAAAACTGTTTTTT
few,TRBV5-6,NA,TRBJ1-5,CASSLAGRTYSNQPQHF,TGTGCCAGCAGCTTGGCTGGACGGACTTATAGCAATCAGCCCCAGCATTTT
NA,TRBV6-2/TRBV6-3,NA,TRBJ1-5,CASSLTWGFEPQHF,TGTGCCAGCAGTTTGACATGGGGGTTTGAGCCCCAGCATTTT
NA,TRBV10-1,TRBD2,TRBJ2-7,CASSESGLAEQYF,TGCGCCAGCAGTGAGTCGGGACTAGCCGAGCAGTACTTC
NA,TRBV24-1,TRBD1,TRBJ2-7,CATSDTGTGSYEQYF,TGTGCCACCAGTGATACCGGGACAGGATCCTACGAGCAGTACTTC
NA,TRBV5-1,TRBD2,TRBJ2-1,CASSLFASGGSYNEQFF,TGCGCCAGCAGCTTGTTTGCTAGCGGGGGTTCCTACAATGAGCAGTTCTTC
NA,TRBV19,NA,TRBJ2-3,CASRPRDRTDTQYF,TGTGCCAGTAGGCCCAGGGACCGCACAGATACGCAGTATTTT
NA,TRBV2,NA,TRBJ1-2,CASEGTNYGYTF,TGTGCCAGCGAGGGGACGAACTATGGCTACACCTTC
NA,TRBV7-8,NA,TRBJ2-7,CASSPPPWKAETYEQYF,TGTGCCAGCAGCCCACCTCCCTGGAAAGCGGAGACCTACGAGCAGTACTTC
NA,TRBV6-6,NA,TRBJ2-3,CASSPGVTHYTDTQYF,TGTGCCAGCAGCCCGGGGGTTACACATTACACAGATACGCAGTATTTT
few,TRBV4-1,TRBD1,TRBJ1-3,CASSRGQGPDTIYF,TGCGCCAGCAGCCGCGGACAGGGGCCGGACACCATATATTTT
NA,TRBV14,TRBD2,TRBJ2-1,CASSQESMRGGLFF,TGTGCCAGCAGCCAAGAGTCGATGCGGGGGGGCCTGTTCTTC
NA,TRBV4-3,TRBD2,TRBJ2-1,CASSQEHLAGGLYNEQFF,TGCGCCAGCAGCCAAGAGCACCTAGCGGGGGGCTTGTACAATGAGCAGTTCTTC
NA,TRBV5-1,TRBD2,TRBJ2-2,CASSPRLAVNTGELFF,TGCGCCAGCAGTCCTCGACTAGCGGTGAACACCGGGGAGCTGTTTTTT
NA,TRBV5-1,TRBD1,TRBJ1-5,CASSLGTGGYQPQHF,TGCGCCAGCAGCTTGGGGACAGGGGGCTATCAGCCCCAGCATTTT
NA,TRBV7-2,NA,TRBJ1-5,CASSLGTGSNQPQHF,TGTGCCAGCAGCTTAGGGACGGGGAGCAATCAGCCCCAGCATTTT
NA,TRBV11-2,NA,TRBJ2-5,CASSRTPGRGGFWETQYF,TGTGCCAGCAGCAGAACCCCTGGGAGGGGGGGATTTTGGGAGACCCAGTACTTC
few,TRBV7-9,NA,TRBJ1-2,CASSLVDSQGGYTF,TGTGCCAGCAGCTTAGTGGATTCCCAGGGAGGCTACACCTTC
NA,TRBV4-3,NA,TRBJ2-2,CASSQVATGPTGELFF,TGCGCCAGCAGCCAAGTAGCAACAGGGCCCACCGGGGAGCTGTTTTTT
NA,TRBV7-3,NA,TRBJ2-2,CASSRLHTGELFF,TGTGCCAGCAGCCGACTACACACCGGGGAGCTGTTTTTT
NA,TRBV30,TRBD1,TRBJ1-5,CAWSVGQGGQPQHF,TGTGCCTGGAGTGTCGGGCAGGGGGGTCAGCCCCAGCATTTT
NA,TRBV5-6,TRBD1,TRBJ1-2,CASSEGQGYGYTF,TGTGCCAGCAGCGAGGGACAGGGGTATGGCTACACCTTC
NA,TRBV10-3,NA,TRBJ2-5,CAISFSSQETQYF,TGTGCCATCAGTTTTAGCTCCCAAGAGACCCAGTACTTC
NA,TRBV7-8,NA,TRBJ1-1,CASSLYVPQPNTEAFF,TGTGCCAGCAGCTTATATGTACCTCAGCCCAACACTGAAGCTTTCTTT